The clone carrying this TCR beta chain showed up just a few times. What it binds is not known. The sample comes from a study of breast tumors, draining lymph nodes, adjacent tissues. Whole-study results and caveats: Tumor T cell lymph node origin was a supported hypothesis, not proven.

TCRdb processed the multiplex PCR reads anew with MiXCR; each CDR3 protein has one entry. This sample carries approximately 31,000 distinct CDR3 sequences, 60% to 70% of them seen once, and the ten largest clones take 15% to 20%. Germline V gene sequence: CDR1 DFQATT, CDR2 SNEGSKA (reference sequence). Trimming took 0 bases from V and 7 from J, leaving 15 bases between them. This CDR3 spans 15 amino acids. The TCR comes from a female donor with breast cancer. Some clones in this sample may be carry-over from other donors' samples. The chain recombines TRBV20-1 with TRBJ1-4; D possibly corresponds to TRBD1 (5 bases). Source material: breast tumor tissue. CDR3 in DNA: TGCAGTGCTAGAGAGGAGGGACGGGGGAGTGAAAAACTGTTTTTT. Translating it yields CSAREEGRGSEKLFF.